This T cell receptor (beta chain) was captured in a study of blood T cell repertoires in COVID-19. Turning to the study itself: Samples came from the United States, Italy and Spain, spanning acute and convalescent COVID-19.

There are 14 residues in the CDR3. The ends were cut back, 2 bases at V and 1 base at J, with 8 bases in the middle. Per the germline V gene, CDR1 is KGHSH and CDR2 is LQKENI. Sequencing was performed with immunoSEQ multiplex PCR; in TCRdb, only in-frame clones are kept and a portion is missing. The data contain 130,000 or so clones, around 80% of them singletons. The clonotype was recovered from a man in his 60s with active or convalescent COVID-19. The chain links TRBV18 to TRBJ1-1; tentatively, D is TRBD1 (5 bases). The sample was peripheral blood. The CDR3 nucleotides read TGTGCCAGCTCACCAGGACACTCGAACACTGAAGCTTTCTTT. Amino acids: CASSPGHSNTEAFF.